The 25 T cell receptor beta chains given below trace back to one sample, sequenced in a study of shared clonotypes between healthy human individuals. Generated by immunoSEQ multiplex PCR, the TCRdb table keeps only in-frame clones and is missing some. The sample holds approximately 460,000 clones; roughly three quarters are singletons and the top ten take 9.5% to 15%. Sequenced sample: PBMCs. Every receptor here comes from a woman in her thirties or forties in good health. Some clones in this sample may be carry-over from other donors' samples.

The V call is TRBV5-1, the J call TRBJ1-6, with D perhaps TRBD1 (6 bases). Germline V gene lookup returns CDR1 SGHRS and CDR2 YFSETQ. The CDR3 spans 14 residues. Trimming stripped 5 bases from V and 7 bases from J, with 13 bases between. The CDR3 protein is CASRKPTGNSPLHF. The CDR3 DNA follows: TGCGCCAGCAGGAAACCAACAGGGAATTCACCCCTCCACTTT.

This clone occurred many times. Other DNA variants within this sample encode the same CDR3. The V and J genes are TRBV28 and TRBJ1-5, with TRBD1 as a possible D gene (5 bases). This CDR3 spans 15 amino acids. Trimming stripped 5 bases from V and 3 bases from J, with 14 bases between. Looked up from germline, CDR1 is MDHEN and CDR2 is SYDVKM. The CDR3 sequence is CASSGVGRINQPQHF. The CDR3 DNA follows: TGTGCCAGCAGTGGGGTGGGACGGATCAATCAGCCCCAGCATTTT.

The chain recombines TRBV7-9 with TRBJ2-3; 7 bases are a match to TRBD2. This CDR3 contains 15 residues. The junction had 6 bases not matched to a gene; V was cut back by 5 bases and J by 1 base. From germline, CDR1 is SEHNR and CDR2 FQNEAQ (reference sequence). In DNA, the CDR3 is TGTGCCAGCAGCCCTGGACTAGTCGGCACAGATACGCAGTATTTT. As protein: CASSPGLVGTDTQYF.

Of note for this clone: A far larger clone is just one base off, so this is likely a read error. CDR3 DNA sequence: TGTGCCAGAAGTTTAAGTGGGGGTTGGAGCAATCAGCCCCAGCATTTT. Its translation is CARSLSGGWSNQPQHF. The chain links TRBV28 to TRBJ1-5, with a possible D match to TRBD1 (5 bases). CDR1 is MDHEN and CDR2 is SYDVKM in the germline V gene. The CDR3 covers 16 residues. Full variable domain (outside the CDR3, taken from reference TRBV28 and TRBJ1-5): DVKVTQSSRYLVKRTGEKVFLECVQDMDHENMFWYRQDPGLGLRLIYFSYDVKMKEKGDIPEGYSVSREKKERFSLILESASTNQTSMYLCARSLSGGWSNQPQHFGDGTRLSIL.

The V gene is TRBV7-3, the J gene TRBJ2-1; 7 bases match TRBD2. Germline lookup yields CDR1 SGHTA and CDR2 FQGTGA. CDR3 length equals 13 residues. With V trimmed by 5 bases and J by 9 bases, 7 bases remained unmatched. CDR3 amino acids: CASSPGLVGEQFF. The CDR3 DNA reads TGTGCCAGCAGCCCTGGACTAGTTGGTGAGCAGTTCTTC.

In this sample, this clone turned up a few times. The chain has TRBV28 and TRBJ2-5, with TRBD1 matching over 7 bases. Looked up from germline, CDR1 is MDHEN and CDR2 is SYDVKM. This CDR3 region has 15 residues. The V segment lost 1 base and the J segment 2 bases; nucleotides outside the gene matches: 4. CDR3 sequence reads: CASSLYTTGQETQYF. The CDR3 region has the DNA TGTGCCAGCAGTTTATATACGACAGGGCAAGAGACCCAGTACTTC.

This clone has more than one count but fewer than ten. This rearrangement joins TRBV10-1 to TRBJ2-4; a possible D gene is TRBD1 (5 bases). The germline V gene has CDR1 WNHNN and CDR2 SYGVQD (reference sequence). The CDR3 spans 13 residues. The V end lost 3 bases, the J end lost 8 bases, and 11 bases lay between the germline ends. The CDR3 reads CASSEGHWDIQYF. The CDR3 nucleotides read TGCGCCAGCAGTGAAGGACATTGGGACATTCAGTACTTC.

The chain has TRBV2 and TRBJ2-2, with 7 nucleotides matching TRBD1. Per germline, CDR1 SNHLY and CDR2 FYNNEI. Trimming cost V 3 bases and J 1 base; bases outside gene matches: 2. The CDR3 is 15 residues long. CDR3 sequence: CASSDDRENTGELFF. The CDR3 DNA reads as TGTGCCAGCAGTGATGACAGGGAGAACACCGGGGAGCTGTTTTTT.

In the case of this clone: With a far larger clone one base away, a read error is the likely cause. The same CDR3 can be traced to other DNA sequences in this sample. The genes are TRBV28 and TRBJ1-1; no firm D call. CDR1 is MDHEN and CDR2 is SYDVKM in the germline V gene. CDR3 length: 14 residues. V lost 6 bases, J lost 2 bases, and 13 bases lay in between. The CDR3 bases are TGTGCCAGCAGACTTCCAAGAACAAACACTGAAGCTTTCTTT. Protein: CASRLPRTNTEAFF.

This chain links TRBV6-4 with TRBJ2-5; tentative D call: TRBD2 (6 bases). The germline CDR1 and CDR2 sequences are MRHNA and SNTAGT. The CDR3 covers 13 residues. V gave up 3 bases and J gave up 4 bases, with 9 bases separating them. In DNA form, the CDR3 reads TGTGCCAGCAGTGAGCAGGGAGGAGAGACCCAGTACTTC. Translated, it gives CASSEQGGETQYF.

About this clone itself: A much more abundant neighbour one base away suggests this may be a read error. This chain connects TRBV5-1 to TRBJ1-2; tentative D call: TRBD1 (5 bases). The V end lost 3 bases, the J end lost 3 bases, and 15 bases lay between the germline ends. Germline V CDR1 and CDR2: SGHRS, YFSETQ. The CDR3 is 15 amino acids. The CDR3 region is CASSSGRGMDYGYTF. DNA for the CDR3: TGCGCCAGCAGCTCCGGACGGGGGATGGACTATGGCTACACCTTC.

The V gene is TRBV5-4, the J gene TRBJ2-7, with 14 bases identical to TRBD2. V trimming: 4 bases; J trimming: 1 base; junction bases outside the gene matches: 7. This CDR3 is built from 17 residues. Germline lookup yields CDR1 SGHNT and CDR2 YYREEE (reference sequence). The CDR3: CASSPGLAGVTSYEQYF. CDR3 coding DNA: TGTGCCAGCAGCCCGGGACTAGCGGGAGTAACTTCCTACGAGCAGTACTTC.

The V and J genes are TRBV5-1 and TRBJ2-3; D tentatively fits TRBD1 or TRBD2 (6 bases each). V lost 4 bases to trimming and J lost 3 bases, with 21 bases between them. CDR3 length: 17 amino acids. The V gene's germline CDR1 is SGHRS and CDR2 YFSETQ. The CDR3 is CASSPQVGGGGTDTQYF. The CDR3 DNA sequence: TGCGCCAGCAGCCCGCAGGTCGGGGGCGGAGGTACAGATACGCAGTATTTT.

This sequence joins TRBV29-1 and TRBJ1-1; no clear D gene. Germline CDR1 SQVTM, CDR2 ANQGSEA. V was pared by 0 bases and J by 3 bases, with 8 bases between. This CDR3 is built from 13 residues. In DNA form, the CDR3 reads TGCAGCGTTGAAGAGTCTAGGTACACTGAAGCTTTCTTT. Translating it yields CSVEESRYTEAFF. Together with reference TRBV29-1 and TRBJ1-1, the CDR3 gives the full variable domain: SAVISQKPSRDICQRGTSLTIQCQVDSQVTMMFWYRQQPGQSLTLIATANQGSEATYESGFVIDKFPISRPNLTFSTLTVSNMSPEDSSIYLCSVEESRYTEAFFGQGTRLTVV.

The J gene is TRBJ1-4, the V gene TRBV15; D not certain. The germline V and J ends were trimmed by 3 bases and 7 bases, with 9 bases remaining between them. The CDR3 has 13 amino acids. Germline values: CDR1 LNHNV, CDR2 YYDKDF (reference sequence). CDR3 sequence reads: CATSSGDGEKLFF. The CDR3 nucleotides read TGTGCCACCAGCAGCGGGGATGGTGAAAAACTGTTTTTT.

This clone was seen a handful of times. The chain carries TRBV5-1 and TRBJ2-5; 7 bases are a match to TRBD2. Germline CDR1 SGHRS, CDR2 YFSETQ. The J segment lost 1 base and the V segment lost 3 bases, leaving 6 bases of the junction unmatched. The CDR3 contains 15 residues. CDR3: CASSSSTSVQETQYF. Here the CDR3 DNA reads TGCGCCAGCAGCTCCAGTACTAGCGTCCAAGAGACCCAGTACTTC.

This clone appeared once. This rearrangement joins TRBV7-9 to TRBJ2-1; D is perhaps TRBD2 (7 bases). Germline assignment: CDR1 SEHNR and CDR2 FQNEAQ (reference sequence). This CDR3 comprises 16 residues. V was pared by 5 bases and J by 4 bases, with 18 bases between. The CDR3 nucleotides read TGTGCCAGCAGCCCCACGTGGGGGGGGCTATACAATGAGCAGTTCTTC. This sequence encodes CASSPTWGGLYNEQFF.

The rearrangement uses TRBV10-3 and TRBJ2-1, with 11 bases matching TRBD2. The J segment lost 6 bases and the V segment lost 5 bases, leaving 21 bases of the junction unmatched. Germline loops: CDR1 ENHRY, CDR2 SYGVKD. The CDR3 has 20 amino acids. CDR3 amino acids: CAISPPPGHGGLAELNEQFF. DNA for the CDR3: TGTGCCATCAGTCCCCCTCCGGGACACGGGGGACTAGCGGAGCTCAATGAGCAGTTCTTC.

Remarks on this clone: Other nucleotide sequences from this sample produce the same CDR3. The J gene is TRBJ2-1, the V gene TRBV7-2; 14 bases are a match to TRBD2. Germline assignment: CDR1 SGHTA and CDR2 FQGNSA. J lost 10 bases, V lost 1 base, and 6 bases had no gene match. The CDR3 consists of 16 residues. In DNA, the CDR3 is TGTGCCAGCAGCTTAGAGGGGACTAGCGGGAGATACGAGCAGTTCTTC. This sequence encodes CASSLEGTSGRYEQFF.

The V and J genes are TRBV30 and TRBJ2-1, with 10 bases fitting TRBD1. J gave up 7 bases and V 0 bases, and 6 bases lay outside the gene matches. The CDR3 covers 15 residues. Germline V CDR1 and CDR2: GTSNPN, SVGIG (reference sequence). CDR3 sequence reads: CAWSVWTGGQNEQFF. DNA for the CDR3: TGTGCCTGGAGTGTATGGACAGGGGGTCAAAATGAGCAGTTCTTC.

The V and J genes are TRBV5-1 and TRBJ2-5, with TRBD2 matching 7 bases. The ends lost 5 bases at V and 4 bases at J; junction bases unmatched: 8. Looked up from germline, CDR1 is SGHRS and CDR2 is YFSETQ. CDR3 length: 14 residues. The CDR3, as DNA: TGCGCCAGCAGATCCCTAGCGGAGGGAGAGACCCAGTACTTC. Translating it yields CASRSLAEGETQYF.

About this clone itself: A far larger clone is one nucleotide away, so this likely arose from a read error. This chain links TRBV7-2 with TRBJ1-4; 7 bases align to TRBD1. Germline CDR1 and CDR2: SGHTA and FQGNSA. The CDR3 runs to 15 residues. V shed 4 bases, J shed 3 bases, and the junction held 5 bases outside the gene matches. CDR3 region: CASSSGGEANEKLFF. DNA for the CDR3: TGTGCCAGCAGCTCAGGGGGGGAAGCTAATGAAAAACTGTTTTTT.

J is TRBJ2-7 and V is TRBV28; TRBD2 matches 16 bases. Germline lookup yields CDR1 MDHEN and CDR2 SYDVKM. V dropped 2 bases and J dropped 11; count of bases not matched to a gene: 0. CDR3 length equals 13 residues. CDR3 nucleotide sequence: TGTGCCAGCAGTTTAGGGACTAGCGGGAGGGAGTACTTC. This sequence encodes CASSLGTSGREYF.

The CDR3 DNA is TGTGCCAGCAGTGAAGGAGGGGCCACGAATCAGCCCCAGCATTTT. Amino acids: CASSEGGATNQPQHF. J is TRBJ1-5 and V is TRBV2; possibly TRBD1 for D (5 bases). There are 15 residues in the CDR3. CDR1 is SNHLY, CDR2 FYNNEI, per germline. Trimming took off 1 base at V and 4 bases at J, with 11 bases between the two ends.

This sequence joins TRBV6-6 and TRBJ1-1; TRBD1 matches 7 bases. The CDR3 runs 14 residues. The V gene end was trimmed by 4 bases and the J gene end by 1 base; junction bases not matched to a gene: 3. The germline CDR1 and CDR2 sequences are MNHNY and SVGAGI (reference sequence). CDR3 loop: CASSSGQPNTEAFF. The CDR3 DNA follows: TGTGCCAGCAGTTCGGGACAGCCGAACACTGAAGCTTTCTTT.